This is a list of T cell receptor beta chains from one sample in a study of blood T cell repertoires in COVID-19. The assay was immunoSEQ multiplex PCR, and TCRdb's table has in-frame clones only and misses some. The repertoire holds approximately 440,000 clones, with about 92% as singletons. Sequencing was carried out using PBMCs or T cells enriched from blood (not recorded which). Receptor source: a man in his late teens or twenties who had recovered from COVID-19. The CDR3 runs from the conserved cysteine through the conserved F or W. D genes are given only for firm matches. Clone sizes are given selectively: once, few, many, or a class where the clone is expanded.

v_call	clone_size	j_call	d_call	cdr3_aa	cdr3_nt
TRBV4-1	few	TRBJ1-3	-	CASKESPTYFSGNTIYF	TGCGCCAGCAAGGAGTCCCCGACCTATTTCTCTGGAAACACCATATATTTT
TRBV28	-	TRBJ1-2	TRBD1	CASSSQGTGGKSNYGYTF	TGTGCCAGCAGTTCCCAGGGGACAGGGGGCAAGAGTAACTATGGCTACACCTTC
TRBV12-3/TRBV12-4	-	TRBJ1-1	TRBD1	CASSSRGQQAFF	TGTGCCAGCAGTTCTAGGGGACAGCAAGCTTTCTTT
TRBV28	-	TRBJ2-1	TRBD2	CASSRRLAGAPGNEQFF	TGTGCCAGCAGTCGAAGACTAGCGGGAGCCCCGGGCAATGAGCAGTTCTTC
TRBV3-1/TRBV3-2	-	TRBJ2-5	-	CASSPYPRETQYF	TGTGCCAGCAGCCCCTACCCACGGGAGACCCAGTACTTC
TRBV5-4	-	TRBJ2-1	-	CASSLAALNEQFF	TGTGCCAGCAGCTTAGCGGCACTCAATGAGCAGTTCTTC
TRBV27	-	TRBJ1-5	TRBD1	CASRPGTEKVNQPQHF	TGTGCCAGCAGACCAGGGACAGAGAAAGTAAATCAGCCCCAGCATTTT
TRBV2	-	TRBJ1-5	TRBD1	CASSDGQGAWGNQPQHF	TGTGCCAGCAGTGATGGGCAGGGGGCATGGGGCAATCAGCCCCAGCATTTT
TRBV24-1	-	TRBJ2-1	TRBD1	CATSDRDRGEKTRIGQFF	TGTGCCACCAGTGACCGAGACAGGGGGGAAAAGACTAGGATTGGGCAGTTCTTC
TRBV5-1	-	TRBJ2-1	TRBD2	CASRLETSGNEQFF	TGCGCCAGCAGACTGGAAACTAGCGGCAATGAGCAGTTCTTC
TRBV3-1/TRBV3-2	-	TRBJ1-1	-	CASSQVGANTEAFF	TGTGCCAGCAGCCAAGTTGGGGCCAACACTGAAGCTTTCTTT
TRBV30	-	TRBJ1-6	-	CAWSGANANSPLHF	TGTGCCTGGAGTGGTGCGAATGCTAATTCACCCCTCCACTTT
TRBV27	-	TRBJ2-1	TRBD1	CASSLTPGTDNEQFF	TGTGCCAGCAGTTTAACCCCAGGGACAGACAATGAGCAGTTCTTC
TRBV9	-	TRBJ1-6	-	CASSVVEAWDSPLHF	TGTGCCAGCAGCGTCGTCGAGGCTTGGGATTCACCCCTCCACTTT
TRBV9	-	TRBJ1-1	-	CASSGLKGMNTEAFF	TGTGCCAGCAGCGGCCTCAAGGGGATGAACACTGAAGCTTTCTTT
TRBV19	-	TRBJ1-2	-	CASSKLFYGYTF	TGTGCCAGTAGCAAACTGTTCTATGGCTACACCTTC
TRBV19	-	TRBJ2-1	TRBD2	CASGWTSGMNEQFF	TGTGCCAGCGGCTGGACTAGCGGGATGAATGAGCAGTTCTTC
TRBV6-1	-	TRBJ1-3	-	CASSEGGASGNTIYF	TGTGCCAGCAGTGAGGGGGGAGCCTCTGGAAACACCATATATTTT
TRBV14	-	TRBJ2-2	-	CASSQVSGNTGELFF	TGTGCCAGCAGCCAAGTGTCAGGGAACACCGGGGAGCTGTTTTTT
TRBV2	-	TRBJ1-1	-	CASRTGMGPEAFF	TGTGCCAGTAGAACAGGGATGGGGCCTGAAGCTTTCTTT
TRBV28	-	TRBJ2-1	TRBD2	CASSFTGLAEDNEQFF	TGTGCCAGCAGTTTTACGGGACTAGCGGAGGACAATGAGCAGTTCTTC
TRBV6-4	-	TRBJ2-1	-	CASRPTRNEQFF	TGTGCCAGCAGACCCACTAGAAATGAGCAGTTCTTC
TRBV9	-	TRBJ1-4	-	CASSEIGDGRNEKLFF	TGTGCCAGCAGCGAGATTGGGGATGGGAGGAATGAAAAACTGTTTTTT
TRBV11-2	once	TRBJ2-7	TRBD1	CASSITPGTGAREQYF	TGTGCCAGCAGCATCACCCCCGGGACAGGGGCGAGGGAGCAGTACTTC
TRBV30	-	TRBJ2-7	-	CAWSIVWRGSSYEQYF	TGTGCCTGGAGTATTGTGTGGCGGGGCAGCTCCTACGAGCAGTACTTC
TRBV18	once	TRBJ1-2	-	CASSPPRPGNYGYTF	TGTGCCAGCTCACCACCAAGACCGGGGAACTATGGCTACACCTTC
TRBV11-2	once	TRBJ1-1	TRBD1	CASSKQGRRGTEAFF	TGTGCCAGCAGCAAACAGGGGCGGCGGGGCACTGAAGCTTTCTTT
TRBV5-4	-	TRBJ1-5	-	CASSPNDTYQPQHF	TGTGCCAGCTCCCCAAATGACACCTATCAGCCCCAGCATTTT
TRBV4-2	-	TRBJ2-3	TRBD2	CASSQDRRGGLDTQYF	TGTGCCAGCAGCCAAGATAGGCGGGGGGGCTTGGATACGCAGTATTTT
TRBV10-3	-	TRBJ1-2	-	CAISEDGDYGYTF	TGTGCCATCAGTGAGGACGGAGACTATGGCTACACCTTC
TRBV5-8	-	TRBJ1-3	-	CASSLGHSGNTIYF	TGTGCCAGCAGCTTGGGTCACTCTGGAAACACCATATATTTT
TRBV3-1/TRBV3-2	-	TRBJ2-7	TRBD2	CATRGGSGRGEQYF	TGTGCCACCAGAGGGGGTAGCGGGAGGGGTGAGCAGTACTTC
TRBV7-3	-	TRBJ2-7	TRBD2	CASSPGLAGYEQYF	TGTGCCAGCAGCCCGGGACTAGCGGGCTACGAGCAGTACTTC
TRBV6-5	-	TRBJ1-4	-	CASSSGDQEKLFF	TGTGCCAGCAGTTCCGGGGATCAAGAAAAACTGTTTTTT
TRBV7-2	-	TRBJ2-7	TRBD2	CASSSGTSGRFHEQYF	TGTGCCAGCAGCTCCGGGACTAGCGGGAGGTTCCACGAGCAGTACTTC
TRBV2	-	TRBJ1-4	-	CASRYGQLLNEKLFF	TGTGCCAGCAGATACGGACAGCTACTTAATGAAAAACTGTTTTTT
TRBV2	once	TRBJ1-4	-	CASSGHSTTNEKLFF	TGTGCCAGCAGTGGACACTCCACAACTAATGAAAAACTGTTTTTT
TRBV7-2	once	TRBJ2-3	-	CASSLGGVGLALADTQYF	TGTGCCAGCAGCTTAGGGGGGGTCGGGCTAGCGCTAGCAGATACGCAGTATTTT